This TCR beta chain came from a study of response to subunit inactivated influenza vaccine. TCRdb processed the RT-PCR reads anew with MiXCR; each CDR3 protein has one entry. The repertoire holds around 570,000 distinct CDR3 sequences, with 7.6% as singletons. This clonotype was seen many times. Trimming stripped 4 bases from V and 7 bases from J, with 16 bases between. This CDR3 has 15 residues. The germline V gene encodes CDR1 SGHDN and CDR2 FVKESK. The rearrangement links TRBV14 to TRBJ1-4, with D unresolved. The TCR originated in a man aged 50 to 69 who received an inactivated influenza vaccine. Here the sequenced sample was PBMCs from blood, taken approximately 25 months after vaccination. The CDR3 region is CASSRDVGLGEKLFF. CDR3 nucleotide sequence: TGTGCCAGCAGCCGCGACGTGGGTCTGGGTGAAAAACTGTTTTTT.